Here is one TCR beta chain with its context. Its antigen has not been determined. Base qualities were left out, and no much larger clone turns up one base away. The germline V gene sets CDR1 to SGHDT and CDR2 to YYEEEE. The CDR3 runs 13 amino acids, cysteine and phenylalanine included. The read is trimmed to its CDR3 DNA, 39 bases read in frame from base 1. The junction shows trimming of 1 base on V and 3 bases on J, plus 8 bases between the germline ends. The cohort was made up of about 610 healthy bone marrow donors. Cohort members were all nominally healthy when sampled, although unrecorded immune exposures were likely present. The donor tested CMV seropositive, placing the donor among the roughly 300 seropositive members of the cohort. Every donor gave a peripheral blood sample, and the peripheral blood mononuclear cells from that sample were used for TCR beta sequencing. Genomic DNA was extracted from the blood cell samples with the Qiagen DNeasy Blood Extraction Kit.

The data stem from a study of cytomegalovirus exposure and HLA in healthy donors (dated by TCRdb to 2017 to 2019). Concerning the study at large: An earlier analysis of some 550 of the donors reported roughly 300 Gb of sequence data and some 120 million unique TCR beta sequences from about 200 million T cells. In a later analysis, previously published TCR beta repertoires from 670 or so donors were re-analyzed and high-resolution HLA genotyping was added so that TCR occurrence patterns could be studied. The T cell repertoires of around 730 subjects were profiled by immunosequencing and related to cytomegalovirus serostatus. Alongside the repertoire data, information on donor age, sex, ethnicity and CMV serostatus was compiled. Genome-wide SNP genotypes for about 60% of the roughly 700 donors were used in a later genetic analysis, which treated that subset as a discovery cohort. An earlier analysis of around 580 of the donors used high-throughput TCR beta sequencing to judge whether each TCR beta V gene segment behaved as functional or pseudogenic. Besides the first cohort of some 670 subjects, a separate validation cohort made up of 95 to 150 different subjects was used. The number of donors typed differed by locus, with about 629-630 for A, B, C, DRB1 and DQB1, 522 for DQA1, 606 for DPA1, and 472 for DPB1. Among the roughly 390 genotyped donors, around 79% belonged to the genetic ancestry cluster associated with self-reported Caucasian donors. About five DR-DQ haplotypes were treated as single units for association and clustering because of strong linkage in the cohort. Rather than using new phenotypic data, the later analysis identified candidate immune exposures from TCR beta sequences and from how often those sequences occurred across donors. An early release covering roughly 600 HLA-typed donors comprised around 300 gigabases of sequencing data and 65 million to 100 million unique TCR sequences. Both class I and class II loci were covered by HLA typing, at four-digit resolution. All discovery cohort repertoires had been generated on a single sequencing platform. The study aimed to test whether cataloging public T cell receptors could reveal signatures of past pathogen exposure. On average, around 240,000 unique TCR beta nucleotide sequences were sequenced per donor among 398 genotyped donors of the cohort, with 15% to 20% of those sequences being non-productive. To predict cytomegalovirus infection status, the study brought together high-throughput TCR immunosequencing, statistical association of individual TCRs with disease status, and machine learning.

The study at large found these results: Some IMGT-functional V segments, including TRBV6-2 and TRBV6-3, could not be distinguished by the 87-base-pair reads and were therefore excluded. At a false discovery rate of 0.05, a later analysis linked around 17,000 TCR beta sequences to specific HLA alleles. In vitro tests confirmed that three of the cytomegalovirus-associated TCR beta chains recognize cytomegalovirus antigens. In a later genetic analysis, a missense DCLRE1C variant was associated with V-gene and J-gene trimming of TCR beta chains, and the association was replicated in an independent cohort. Most TCR sequences were seen in very few donors, while some public TCRs were found in many individuals. HLA typing was unavailable for some donors at each locus, so association tests used only the typed subset. A total of some 180 TCR beta chains were listed by the study as associated with cytomegalovirus. In a later analysis, HLA-associated TCR beta chains were found to be more clonally expanded and to have lower generation probabilities than equally common non-associated chains. According to a later analysis, most CMV-associated TCR beta chains appeared to be HLA-restricted, and the HLA associations seemed to be driven largely by CMV exposure. Correlated functional status among segregating V segments might be attributable to linkage disequilibrium, but an unknown experimental factor could not be ruled out. It was suggested by the authors that the approach could potentially be generalized to other disease states and immunological phenotypes. Compared with the approximately 720-donor mean, donors in an Asian-associated ancestry cluster had fewer N-insertions in productive TCRs, according to a later genetic analysis. Seventeen rarely observed V segments, including chromosome 9 orphons, were excluded from the earlier analysis of several hundred of the donors because counts were too low. In a later analysis, TCR association rates were found to vary across HLA loci, with the most associated TCRs seen for DRB1 alleles and the fewest for HLA-C alleles. Cytomegalovirus status was reported to be diagnosed by the classifier with high specificity and sensitivity in both the original and validation cohorts. A further reported finding was that TCR beta sequences accurately predicted the HLA-A and HLA-B alleles for most subjects in the first cohort. Immune exposure information for the cohort was limited to CMV serostatus. When HLA alleles, especially DR and DQ, strongly co-occurred, TCR associations were difficult to assign to individual alleles. This cohort had only TCR beta chains sequenced, and the lack of alpha or paired-chain data limited which features could be detected. Several of the top co-occurrence clusters appeared to be linked to parvovirus B19, influenza, CMV and Epstein-Barr virus, according to a later analysis. Broadly in line with IMGT annotations, most TCR beta V segments showed up in productive rearrangements about 90% or about 30% of the time in an earlier analysis of about 500 of the donors. The presence/absence analyses assumed that sequencing depth was roughly uniform across donors, and that assumption may not be true. A cluster of highly shared sequence variants was judged likely to represent a technical artifact of the sequencing pipeline.

Libraries were made using the immunoSEQ multiplex PCR assay. The multiplex PCR relied on a mix of 60 forward primers for TCR Vbeta segments and 13 reverse primers for TCR Jbeta segments. Amplification of the CDR3 region of rearranged TCR beta genes was performed with a multiplex PCR assay on genomic DNA. On the Illumina HiSeq System, the amplified TCR beta libraries were sequenced as 87-base-pair reads. Processing in the source paper ran as follows. Across the 700 or so repertoires, a later analysis counted about 81 million unique TCR beta chains, 8.5 million to 12 million of which were shared by at least two donors. To remove PCR and sequencing errors, raw reads were error-corrected and collapsed into unique sequences using a nearest-neighbor algorithm that merged closely related sequences. CDR3 sequences were aligned to IMGT reference sequences to assign V, D and J gene segments. Each retained sequence needed at least a six-nucleotide match to both a V gene segment and a J gene segment. A rearrangement was called productive if the CDR3 had no stop codons and remained in frame with V and J, and every other rearrangement was called non-productive. Following IMGT convention, CDR3 was defined as the stretch from the second conserved V-encoded cysteine to the conserved J-encoded phenylalanine. Sequences without an unambiguous match to a single V gene segment were excluded from the earlier analysis of approximately 560 of the donors. An earlier analysis of some 610 of the donors called V segments functional above 56.7% productive rearrangements and segregating when the between-donor standard deviation exceeded 5%. A statistical classification framework was developed to diagnose cytomegalovirus status using the catalog of TCR beta chain sequences. A later analysis assigned V and J genes by comparing TCR nucleotide sequences with IMGT/GENE-DB human TR gene sequences. In a later analysis, CDR3 sequences and most-parsimonious VDJ recombination scenarios were assigned using the TCRdist pipeline. In a later analysis, each TCR beta chain was defined by its CDR3 amino acid sequence together with its V-gene family, and reads lacking a unique V-gene family were excluded. To address suspected cross-contamination and a sequencing artifact, a later analysis removed roughly 580 highly shared, low-generation-probability nucleotide sequences. For each public chain, a later analysis derived a clonal expansion index from normalized ranks of inferred template counts within each repertoire. Generation probabilities in a later analysis came from a VDJ recombination model fitted to out-of-frame rearrangements, and those results were checked against IGoR. Hypergeometric tests were used in a later analysis to score TCR-TCR, TCR-HLA and TCR-CMV co-occurrence, with a repertoire-size bias correction applied to the TCR pairs. To estimate false discovery rates, a later analysis permuted the HLA or CMV assignments 20 times. In a later analysis, co-occurring TCRs were grouped with DBSCAN, and TCRdist sequence similarity was added when clustering was performed within HLA-allele-positive subsets. Co-occurrence clustering excluded repertoires with fewer than 30,000 or more than 120,000 public chains, plus five with anomalous nucleotide sharing. This is the immuneACCESS table as TCRdb keeps it, with only in-frame sequences that have V and J called. A part of the clones is gone; compared with another copy, unresolved V genes explain less than half, and the rest is unexplained. V and J calls and clone size come straight from that table; D and trimming were deduced from the DNA. A total of some 120,000 clones appear in this sample, 74% of them only once. Around 4% of the sample goes to the ten largest clones.

The sample taken for sequencing was PBMCs. The receptor was derived from a man aged 40-49 years in good health and CMV-seropositive. Recombination connected TRBV5-6 to TRBJ2-7; TRBD2 is a weak D gene call, 5 bases matching. The CDR3 loop reads CASSLFGNYEQYF. The base sequence is TGTGCCAGCAGCTTGTTCGGGAACTACGAGCAGTACTTC.